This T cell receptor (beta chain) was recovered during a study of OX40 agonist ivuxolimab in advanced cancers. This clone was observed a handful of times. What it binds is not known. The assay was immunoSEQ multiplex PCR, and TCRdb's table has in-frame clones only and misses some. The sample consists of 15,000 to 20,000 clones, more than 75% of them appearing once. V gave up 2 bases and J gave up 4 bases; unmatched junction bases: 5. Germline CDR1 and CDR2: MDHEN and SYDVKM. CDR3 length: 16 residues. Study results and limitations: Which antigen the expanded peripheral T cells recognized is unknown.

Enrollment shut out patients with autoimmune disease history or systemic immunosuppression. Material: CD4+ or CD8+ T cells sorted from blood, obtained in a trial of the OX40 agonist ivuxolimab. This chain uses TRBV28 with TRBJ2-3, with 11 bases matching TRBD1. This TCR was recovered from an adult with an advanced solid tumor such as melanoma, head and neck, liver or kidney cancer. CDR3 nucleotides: TGTGCCAGCAGTTTACTCGGGACAGGGGGTTCAGATACGCAGTATTTT. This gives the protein CASSLLGTGGSDTQYF.